The present T cell receptor (beta chain) was sequenced within a study of T-cell reconstitution after alpha-beta-depleted transplantation in children. Germline V CDR1 and CDR2: KGHSH, LQKENI. The trim removed 3 bases at V and 8 bases at J, leaving 12 bases unmatched. The CDR3 has 16 amino acids. In the case of this clonotype: The conserved final phenylalanine or tryptophan is absent from the CDR3, which likely points to a read error.

Preparation of the TCRbeta library used unique molecular identifiers. TCRdb re-analysed the PCR reads in MiXCR, keeping a single row per CDR3 protein. Of about 830,000 distinct CDR3 sequences listed, 16% are singletons. Sequenced material: PBMCs, mostly from graft donor cells, taken 360 days after TCRalphabeta/CD19-depleted stem cell transplant. This sequence joins TRBV18 and TRBJ2-1, with 8 bases fitting TRBD2. The receptor was isolated from a male patient under 18 who had a stem cell transplant for acute lymphoblastic leukemia, so the T cells may come from the graft donor. In nucleotides, the CDR3 is TGTGCCAGCTCACCTTCTACTAGCGGATTGGGGGATGAGCAGTTCTCC. Translation gives CASSPSTSGLGDEQFS.